Sequencing of this T cell receptor (beta chain) was carried out in a study of blood T cells in healthy people across ages. Aged roughly 6 to 100, donors were systemically healthy Caucasians from Russia. The CDR3 has 14 residues. The V end was cut by 6 bases, the J end by 1 base, with 12 bases between. The germline CDR1 and CDR2 sequences are LGHDT and YNNKEL (reference sequence). For the second PCR, which ran for roughly 6 to 11 cycles, a sample-barcoded 5' primer and a J-beta primer mix were used. One entry per CDR3 protein results from TCRdb running MiXCR on the 5' RACE reads. The table has about 1.4 million distinct CDR3 sequences, around 55% seen once.

The J gene is TRBJ1-1, the V gene TRBV3-1; D is unresolved. Sequencing was performed on blood. The receptor was derived from a man younger than 35 in good health. The CDR3 DNA sequence: TGTGCCAGCAGTCTCAAAAGTGCGAACACTGAAGCTTTCTTT. It translates to CASSLKSANTEAFF. The whole variable domain, filled in from reference TRBV3-1 and TRBJ1-1, reads DTAVSQTPKYLVTQMGNDKSIKCEQNLGHDTMYWYKQDSKKFLKIMFSYNNKELIINETVPNRFSPKSPDKAHLNLHINSLELGDSAVYFCASSLKSANTEAFFGQGTRLTVV.